This T cell receptor beta chain comes out of a study of CD8 T cells in ankylosing spondylitis. Study-level results: Apparently characteristic of ankylosing spondylitis blood was a TCR beta motif (about 8 highly homologous variants).

This clonotype has only a few counts. The antigen is not known. The V segment lost 5 bases and the J segment 3 bases; nucleotides outside the gene matches: 3. The CDR3 is made up of 13 amino acids. Germline V lookup: CDR1 SGHVS, CDR2 FNYEAQ. One entry per CDR3 protein results from TCRdb running MiXCR on the 5' RACE reads. The repertoire holds some 400,000 distinct CDR3 sequences, with more than 20% as singletons. The sequence derives from a male donor with ankylosing spondylitis. This chain connects TRBV7-6 to TRBJ1-1, with 7 bases that match TRBD1. The sequencing sample was made of blood, either unsorted or a sorted T cell fraction (not recorded which). CDR3 protein: CASSRDRDTEAFF. CDR3 nucleotides: TGTGCCAGCAGCCGTGACAGGGACACTGAAGCTTTCTTT. Drawing the rest from reference TRBV7-6 and TRBJ1-1, the complete variable domain is GAGVSQSPRYKVTKRGQDVALRCDPISGHVSLYWYRQALGQGPEFLTYFNYEAQQDKSGLPNDRFSAERPEGSISTLTIQRTEQRDSAMYRCASSRDRDTEAFFGQGTRLTVV.